A selection of T cell receptor beta chains follows, all from one sample in a study of technical replicates of blood from a few donors. The repertoire was sequenced with immunoSEQ multiplex PCR; TCRdb's copy has only in-frame clones and lacks some. The data hold fewer than 70,000 clones, with 86% observed a single time. The sample comprised PBMCs. These receptors were taken from a human donor in good health. Some clones in this sample may be carry-over from other donors' samples. The CDR3 runs from the conserved cysteine through the conserved F or W. The D gene is left open where the match is weak. Rows give clone size only sometimes, using once, few, many, or a class for an expanded clone.

abundance: -; v_gene: TRBV10-3; d_gene: TRBD2; j_gene: TRBJ2-7; CDR3nt: TGTGCCATCAGCCCCCGGGGGGAAGAGCAGTACTTC; CDR3aa: CAISPRGEEQYF
abundance: once; v_gene: TRBV7-2; d_gene: -; j_gene: TRBJ1-3; CDR3nt: TGTGCCAGCAGCTTTACGGAAGGGGGATCTGGAAACACCATATATTTT; CDR3aa: CASSFTEGGSGNTIYF
abundance: -; v_gene: TRBV7-8; d_gene: TRBD2; j_gene: TRBJ2-5; CDR3nt: TGTGCCACCAAGTTAGCGGGAGGGCCTTGGGAGACCCAGTACTTC; CDR3aa: CATKLAGGPWETQYF
abundance: -; v_gene: TRBV4-2; d_gene: TRBD2; j_gene: TRBJ2-3; CDR3nt: TGTGCCAGCAGCCAATCTATGAGCGGGAGGAACACAGATACGCAGTATTTT; CDR3aa: CASSQSMSGRNTDTQYF
abundance: -; v_gene: TRBV2; d_gene: -; j_gene: TRBJ1-4; CDR3nt: TGTGCCAGCAGTGAAGAGGACAGATCAACTAATGAAAAACTGTTTTTT; CDR3aa: CASSEEDRSTNEKLFF
abundance: -; v_gene: TRBV6-1; d_gene: -; j_gene: TRBJ2-7; CDR3nt: TGTGCCAGCACCCCGGGGAGCCACAAGACCTACGAGCAGTACTTC; CDR3aa: CASTPGSHKTYEQYF
abundance: -; v_gene: TRBV4-1; d_gene: -; j_gene: TRBJ1-2; CDR3nt: TGCGCCAGCAGCCAGGGGCTTGTGGGGCCTAACTATGGCTACACCTTC; CDR3aa: CASSQGLVGPNYGYTF
abundance: few; v_gene: TRBV5-1; d_gene: TRBD2; j_gene: TRBJ2-4; CDR3nt: TGCGCCAGCAGCGTGACTAGCGTTCCTAACATTCAGTACTTC; CDR3aa: CASSVTSVPNIQYF
abundance: once; v_gene: TRBV4-1; d_gene: -; j_gene: TRBJ2-1; CDR3nt: TGCGCCAGCAGCCAACTTACTGGACAGAGCTCCTACAATGAGCAGTTCTTC; CDR3aa: CASSQLTGQSSYNEQFF
abundance: few; v_gene: TRBV30; d_gene: -; j_gene: TRBJ1-5; CDR3nt: TGTGCCTGGAGTTGGGCAGGTAGCAATCAGCCCCAGCATTTT; CDR3aa: CAWSWAGSNQPQHF
abundance: -; v_gene: TRBV9; d_gene: TRBD1; j_gene: TRBJ1-5; CDR3nt: TGTGCCAGCAGCGAGGGACAGGGATATCAGCCCCAGCATTTT; CDR3aa: CASSEGQGYQPQHF
abundance: -; v_gene: TRBV4-3; d_gene: TRBD2; j_gene: TRBJ2-7; CDR3nt: TGCGCCAGCAGCCAAGACTTGGGAGGGATCTACGAGCAGTACTTC; CDR3aa: CASSQDLGGIYEQYF
abundance: -; v_gene: TRBV7-2; d_gene: TRBD1; j_gene: TRBJ1-2; CDR3nt: TGTGCCAGCAGCTCCGCGGGACAGACTCCAGAAGGTGGCTACACCTTC; CDR3aa: CASSSAGQTPEGGYTF
abundance: -; v_gene: TRBV5-1; d_gene: -; j_gene: TRBJ1-1; CDR3nt: TGCGCCAGCAGCTTGCCGCAGGGAAGCCAAGCTTTCTTT; CDR3aa: CASSLPQGSQAFF
abundance: -; v_gene: TRBV19; d_gene: TRBD2; j_gene: TRBJ2-2; CDR3nt: TGTGCCAGTAGTACCGACCGGACTAGCGGGAGGGTGAACACCGGGGAGCTGTTTTTT; CDR3aa: CASSTDRTSGRVNTGELFF
abundance: -; v_gene: TRBV5-5; d_gene: TRBD2; j_gene: TRBJ2-5; CDR3nt: TGTGCCAGCAGCTTGGCCGGGACTAGCGGGGGAGAGACCCAGTACTTC; CDR3aa: CASSLAGTSGGETQYF
abundance: -; v_gene: TRBV4-3; d_gene: TRBD1; j_gene: TRBJ2-5; CDR3nt: TGCGCCAGCAGCCCCGGGACAGGGTCCCAAGAGACCCAGTACTTC; CDR3aa: CASSPGTGSQETQYF
abundance: -; v_gene: TRBV5-6; d_gene: TRBD1; j_gene: TRBJ1-2; CDR3nt: TGTGCCAGCAGCCTGGGGACAGGGGGCGACTTCTTC; CDR3aa: CASSLGTGGDFF
abundance: once; v_gene: TRBV30; d_gene: -; j_gene: TRBJ2-1; CDR3nt: TGTGCCTGGACTGGGGGGACTGAGCAGTTCTTC; CDR3aa: CAWTGGTEQFF
abundance: -; v_gene: TRBV10-1; d_gene: TRBD2; j_gene: TRBJ2-1; CDR3nt: TGCGCCAGCAGTGAGTCAGGGACTAGAGGCTCCTACAATGAGCAGTTCTTC; CDR3aa: CASSESGTRGSYNEQFF
abundance: -; v_gene: TRBV7-9; d_gene: TRBD1; j_gene: TRBJ1-2; CDR3nt: TGTGCCAGCAGCTTATCCCCAGGGGGCTATGGCTACACCTTC; CDR3aa: CASSLSPGGYGYTF
abundance: -; v_gene: TRBV19; d_gene: TRBD1; j_gene: TRBJ2-6; CDR3nt: TGTGCCAGTAGTGGGACAGCACCCTCTGGGGCCAACGTCCTGACTTTC; CDR3aa: CASSGTAPSGANVLTF
abundance: -; v_gene: TRBV4-3; d_gene: -; j_gene: TRBJ2-1; CDR3nt: TGCGCCAGCAGCCAAGACAATCCCGTCAGCTCCTACAATGAGCAGTTCTTC; CDR3aa: CASSQDNPVSSYNEQFF
abundance: -; v_gene: TRBV5-1; d_gene: -; j_gene: TRBJ1-4; CDR3nt: TGCGCCAAGCAGGTCTTTGCAGACCTTTTTAGTGAAAAACTGTTTTTT; CDR3aa: CAKQVFADLFSEKLFF
abundance: -; v_gene: TRBV4-1; d_gene: -; j_gene: TRBJ1-1; CDR3nt: TGCGCCAGCAGCCAAGAGTCCAGGCCGAACACTGAAGCTTTCTTT; CDR3aa: CASSQESRPNTEAFF
abundance: -; v_gene: TRBV5-4; d_gene: TRBD2; j_gene: TRBJ2-7; CDR3nt: TGTGCCAGCAGCTTCGGTAGCGGGAGGGCGGGGGTATTCGAGCAGTACTTC; CDR3aa: CASSFGSGRAGVFEQYF
abundance: -; v_gene: TRBV7-8; d_gene: -; j_gene: TRBJ1-3; CDR3nt: TGTGCCAGCACCCAATCCGGGACAAAACGAAACACCATATATTTT; CDR3aa: CASTQSGTKRNTIYF
abundance: -; v_gene: TRBV9; d_gene: -; j_gene: TRBJ2-7; CDR3nt: TGTGCCAGCAGCGATAACCGGGACTCTCTAGACTACGAGCAGTACTTC; CDR3aa: CASSDNRDSLDYEQYF
abundance: -; v_gene: TRBV6-1; d_gene: -; j_gene: TRBJ1-6; CDR3nt: TGTGCCAGTCGCGCAACCTATAATTCACCCCTCCACTTT; CDR3aa: CASRATYNSPLHF
abundance: -; v_gene: TRBV21-1; d_gene: -; j_gene: TRBJ1-5; CDR3nt: TGTGCCAGCAGCAAAGGACAGGACAGGGCCTACCATCAGCCCCAGCATTTT; CDR3aa: CASSKGQDRAYHQPQHF
abundance: -; v_gene: TRBV2; d_gene: -; j_gene: TRBJ1-3; CDR3nt: TGTGCCAGCAGTGGGGGGGGCCCCCCAGGCCAATTTCGGTCTCCCGGAAACACCATATATTTT; CDR3aa: CASSGGGPPGQFRSPGNTIYF
abundance: -; v_gene: TRBV6-4; d_gene: -; j_gene: TRBJ1-4; CDR3nt: TGTGCCAGCAGTTGGACAGACCTTGCCGCAACTAATGAAAAACTGTTTTTT; CDR3aa: CASSWTDLAATNEKLFF
abundance: -; v_gene: TRBV7-3; d_gene: -; j_gene: TRBJ1-1; CDR3nt: TGTGCCAGCAGCACTTCGTCCAACACTGAAGCTTTCTTT; CDR3aa: CASSTSSNTEAFF
abundance: -; v_gene: TRBV5-1; d_gene: TRBD1; j_gene: TRBJ2-2; CDR3nt: TGCGCCACCAATAACGGTCGGGGACAGAGACCCGGGGAGCTGTTTTTT; CDR3aa: CATNNGRGQRPGELFF
abundance: -; v_gene: TRBV11-3; d_gene: -; j_gene: TRBJ2-7; CDR3nt: TGTGCCAGCAGCTTGTCTGGGTACCGGGTCGAGCAGTACTTC; CDR3aa: CASSLSGYRVEQYF
abundance: -; v_gene: TRBV10-3; d_gene: -; j_gene: TRBJ1-1; CDR3nt: TGTGCCATCAGTGAGTCAGGGGTATGGACTGAAGCTTTCTTT; CDR3aa: CAISESGVWTEAFF
abundance: few; v_gene: TRBV6-5; d_gene: -; j_gene: TRBJ1-2; CDR3nt: TGTGCCAGCAGTTCCCGGACTGCTACTAACTATGGCTACACCTTC; CDR3aa: CASSSRTATNYGYTF
abundance: -; v_gene: TRBV6-5; d_gene: -; j_gene: TRBJ2-6; CDR3nt: TGTGCCAGCAACTTTAACTCTGGGGCCAACGTCCTGACTTTC; CDR3aa: CASNFNSGANVLTF
abundance: -; v_gene: TRBV28; d_gene: -; j_gene: TRBJ1-5; CDR3nt: TGTGCCAGCAGTTTATACGGGGGCAATCAGCCCCAGCATTTT; CDR3aa: CASSLYGGNQPQHF
abundance: once; v_gene: TRBV6-4; d_gene: -; j_gene: TRBJ2-1; CDR3nt: TGTGCCAGCACTGCAAACCCAGGGGTAGGGAGAAATGAGCAGTTCTTC; CDR3aa: CASTANPGVGRNEQFF
abundance: -; v_gene: TRBV7-2; d_gene: -; j_gene: TRBJ1-5; CDR3nt: TGTGCCAGCAGCGGACAGTTCAACCAGCCCCAGCATTTT; CDR3aa: CASSGQFNQPQHF
abundance: -; v_gene: TRBV27; d_gene: -; j_gene: TRBJ2-2; CDR3nt: TGTGCCAGCAGTTCCCCTTCATTAGGGGGGAACACCGGGGAGCTGTTTTTT; CDR3aa: CASSSPSLGGNTGELFF
abundance: once; v_gene: TRBV27; d_gene: TRBD2; j_gene: TRBJ2-3; CDR3nt: TGTGCCAGCAGTTTCCGGGGGGACAGCACAGATACGCAGTATTTT; CDR3aa: CASSFRGDSTDTQYF
abundance: -; v_gene: TRBV20-1; d_gene: TRBD1; j_gene: TRBJ2-7; CDR3nt: TGCAGTGCCCAGGGGGTAGGCAAGCAGTACTTC; CDR3aa: CSAQGVGKQYF
abundance: -; v_gene: TRBV28; d_gene: -; j_gene: TRBJ1-3; CDR3nt: TGTGCCAGCAGTTTAGGACAGAACTCTGGAAACACCATATATTTT; CDR3aa: CASSLGQNSGNTIYF
abundance: -; v_gene: TRBV7-3; d_gene: -; j_gene: TRBJ1-1; CDR3nt: TGTGCCAGCAGCCCGTCAGACATGAACACTGAAGCTTTCTTT; CDR3aa: CASSPSDMNTEAFF
abundance: once; v_gene: TRBV5-5; d_gene: -; j_gene: TRBJ1-3; CDR3nt: TGTGCCAGCAGCATACGACAGTTAGTGGGAAACACCATATATTTT; CDR3aa: CASSIRQLVGNTIYF
abundance: few; v_gene: TRBV2; d_gene: TRBD1; j_gene: TRBJ1-2; CDR3nt: TGTGCCAGCAGTTCCAGGGGGCAAGGCTACACCTTC; CDR3aa: CASSSRGQGYTF
abundance: -; v_gene: TRBV5-6; d_gene: TRBD2; j_gene: TRBJ2-5; CDR3nt: TGTGCCAGCAGCTTGGCCCCAGCGGGACCGCAAGAGACCCAGTACTTC; CDR3aa: CASSLAPAGPQETQYF
abundance: -; v_gene: TRBV9; d_gene: -; j_gene: TRBJ2-3; CDR3nt: TGTGCCAGCAGCGTAGCCGCAGATACGCAGTATTTT; CDR3aa: CASSVAADTQYF
abundance: -; v_gene: TRBV7-9; d_gene: -; j_gene: TRBJ1-2; CDR3nt: TGTGCCAGCAGCTTAATCAGGGCGGACTATGGCTACACCTTC; CDR3aa: CASSLIRADYGYTF